The next 8 T cell receptor beta chains were all read from a single sample in a study of blood T cells in healthy people across ages. Next came a second PCR, run for roughly 6 to 11 cycles, which used a sample-barcoded 5' primer along with a J-beta primer mix. MiXCR, run by TCRdb on the 5' RACE reads, gives a single entry per CDR3 protein. The sample holds some 880,000 distinct CDR3 sequences, 35% to 40% seen once. The specimen was blood. The receptors come from a man younger than 30 in good health.

The V call is TRBV7-2, the J call TRBJ1-2; perhaps TRBD1 as D (5 bases). This CDR3 is built from 13 residues. The germline CDR1 and CDR2 sequences are SGHTA and FQGNSA. Between the trimmed V and J ends, which lost 6 bases and 7 bases, there was a span of 15 bases. CDR3 protein: CASRWGTAGGYTF. The CDR3 DNA is TGTGCCAGCAGATGGGGGACGGCGGGTGGCTACACCTTC.

This clonotype was observed a few times. The genes are TRBV5-8 and TRBJ2-7, with D uncertain. Trimming pared 3 bases from V and 7 bases from J, leaving 8 bases between. Germline V gene data show CDR1 as SGHTS and CDR2 as YDEGEE. The CDR3 runs to 11 residues. The DNA for the CDR3 is TGTGCCAGCAGCTCGTACGATGAGCAGTACTTC. The encoded protein is CASSSYDEQYF.

A remark on this clonotype: The junction does not match germline at one end; this may be a read error. The chain employs TRBV4-1 and TRBJ1-4, with D tentatively TRBD1 (6 bases). The CDR3 consists of 13 residues. The V gene's germline CDR1 is MGHRA and CDR2 YSYEKL. This CDR3 reads CASSQGLNEKLFF. Written as DNA, the CDR3 is TGTGCCAGCAGCCAGGGGCTTAATGAAAAACTGTTTTTT.

This sequence joins TRBV25-1 and TRBJ1-1; 7 bases align to TRBD1. V trimming: 1 base; J trimming: 0 bases; junction bases outside the gene matches: 5. The CDR3 totals 16 residues. CDR1 and CDR2 from the germline V gene are MGHDK and SYGVNS. CDR3 sequence reads: CASSELGQEMNTEAFF. The CDR3, as DNA: TGTGCCAGCAGTGAATTAGGACAGGAGATGAACACTGAAGCTTTCTTT.

This clonotype was observed a few times. This chain joins TRBV28 and TRBJ1-5, with D uncertain. The V gene's germline CDR1 is MDHEN and CDR2 SYDVKM. The CDR3 runs 14 residues. V shed 3 bases and J shed 7 bases, with 13 bases lying between them. Here the CDR3 DNA reads TGTGCCAGCAGTTTGTCCACTCTTGGACAGCCCCAGCATTTT. Its protein product is CASSLSTLGQPQHF.

V gene TRBV27 combines with J gene TRBJ2-1, with a weak D call TRBD2 (5 bases). The CDR3 is 12 residues long. Per germline, CDR1 MNHEY and CDR2 SMNVEV (reference sequence). With 4 bases removed from V and 8 bases from J, the gap between germline ends came to 9 bases. The CDR3 DNA reads as TGTGCCAGCAGTTCGGGAAGCTATGAGCAGTTCTTC. Encoded protein: CASSSGSYEQFF.

This rearrangement joins TRBV10-3 to TRBJ1-5; D gene unclear. Germline V CDR1 and CDR2: ENHRY, SYGVKD. This CDR3 spans 15 amino acids. The V gene lost 3 bases and the J gene lost 1 base, with 10 bases spanning the gap. Written as DNA, the CDR3 is TGTGCCATCAGTGATCCGGCGGGGAGCAATCAGCCCCAGCATTTT. This sequence encodes CAISDPAGSNQPQHF.

At least ten counts were recorded for this clonotype. The CDR3 DNA sequence: TGTGCCACCCGTCGCGAGGGAAGCACAGATACGCAGTATTTT. Translating gives CATRREGSTDTQYF. The J gene is TRBJ2-3, the V gene TRBV10-3; D perhaps matches TRBD2 (5 bases). The ends were cut back, 10 bases at V and 0 bases at J, with 14 bases in the middle. Looked up from germline, CDR1 is ENHRY and CDR2 is SYGVKD. This CDR3 comprises 14 residues.